The 5 T cell receptor beta chains listed next were all sequenced from one sample in a study of patients and donors after allogeneic stem cell transplantation. Via MiXCR, TCRdb re-called the RT-PCR reads, giving one row per CDR3 protein. The sample has 150,000 to 250,000 distinct CDR3 sequences, approximately 41% seen once. The sequenced sample was blood, either unsorted or a sorted T cell fraction (not recorded which). The receptors were gathered from a human donor who was either an allogeneic HSCT recipient or a stem cell or donor lymphocyte infusion donor (not recorded which). It is not recorded whose cells these are; they may come from a transplant donor.

The chain links TRBV20-1 to TRBJ2-3; 9 positions match TRBD1. The germline CDR1 and CDR2 sequences are DFQATT and SNEGSKA (reference sequence). The CDR3 runs to 14 residues. Losses at the gene ends were 5 bases for V and 4 bases for J; bases not matched to a gene: 7. The CDR3 loop reads CSALSGTGSDTQYF. CDR3 nucleotides: TGCAGTGCTTTGAGCGGGACAGGGTCAGATACGCAGTATTTT.

J is TRBJ2-7 and V is TRBV9; D not resolved. The V gene lost 7 bases and the J gene lost 2 bases, with 10 bases spanning the gap. Germline V gene lookup returns CDR1 SGDLS and CDR2 YYNGEE. This CDR3 spans 12 amino acids. In nucleotides, the CDR3 is TGTGCCAGCGCAACGAATCCCTACGAGCAGTACTTC. Its protein product is CASATNPYEQYF.

The rearrangement links TRBV7-2 to TRBJ2-1, with a tentative D call TRBD2 (6 bases). V dropped 6 bases and J dropped 0 bases, with 12 bases sitting between them. The germline CDR1 and CDR2 sequences are SGHTA and FQGNSA. This CDR3 region has 15 residues. The CDR3 loop is CASSSDGGSYNEQFF. The CDR3 coding sequence is TGTGCCAGCAGTTCAGACGGGGGCTCCTACAATGAGCAGTTCTTC.

The chain is built from TRBV6-2 or TRBV6-3 and TRBJ1-2; TRBD1 agrees at 7 bases. The CDR3 length is 15 residues. Germline CDR1 reads MNHEY; CDR2 reads SVGEGT. J was trimmed by 3 bases and V by 1 base; bases with no gene match: 5. The CDR3 nucleotides are TGTGCCAGCAGTTACTACCCGGGACAGTACTATGGCTACACCTTC. Translation: CASSYYPGQYYGYTF.

The V call is TRBV3-1, the J call TRBJ2-1; TRBD2 agrees at 8 bases. Germline V lookup: CDR1 LGHDT, CDR2 YNNKEL (reference sequence). The CDR3 loop spans 19 amino acids. Unmatched junction bases numbered 17, after V lost 4 bases and J lost 3 bases. Here the CDR3 DNA reads TGTGCCAGCAGCCGGCTGGGAGCGGGAGTTTCGGTTGGCTACAATGAGCAGTTCTTC. This encodes CASSRLGAGVSVGYNEQFF.